The 31 T cell receptor beta chains presented below share a single source sample, sequenced in a study of technical replicates of blood from several donors listed by TCRdb under 2017. Receptor amplification or capture employed the immunoSEQ multiplex PCR assay. This immuneACCESS table, as held by TCRdb, lists in-frame sequences with V and J called but not all clones. Of the missing ones, under half trace to an unresolved V gene in checked studies; the others have no known cause. This sample gives 55,000 to 75,000 clones in total; roughly 90% of them show up just once. The ten most abundant clones make up about 0.43% of the sample. Sequencing input: T cells isolated from PBMCs. Source of these receptors: a human donor in good health.

The J gene is TRBJ1-2, the V gene TRBV7-9, with D uncertain. Germline CDR1 SEHNR, CDR2 FQNEAQ (reference sequence). Trimming took 1 base from V and 6 from J, leaving 12 bases between them. CDR3 size: 14 residues. The DNA of the CDR3 is TGTGCCAGCAGCTTAGATGGGCGCTTGAATGGCTACACCTTC. Its protein is CASSLDGRLNGYTF. Full variable domain (rest looked up from reference TRBV7-9 and TRBJ1-2): DTGVSQNPRHKITKRGQNVTFRCDPISEHNRLYWYRQTLGQGPEFLTYFQNEAQLEKSRLLSDRFSAERPKGSFSTLEIQRTEQGDSAMYLCASSLDGRLNGYTFGSGTRLTVV.

The J gene is TRBJ2-1, the V gene TRBV27; 9 positions match TRBD2. The CDR3 extends over 15 amino acids. The germline V gene has CDR1 MNHEY and CDR2 SMNVEV (reference sequence). The V gene end was trimmed by 7 bases and the J gene end by 8 bases; junction bases not matched to a gene: 12. The CDR3: CASTAAGGPIYEQFF. The CDR3 nucleotides are TGTGCCAGCACCGCGGCGGGAGGGCCAATATATGAGCAGTTCTTC.

The chain combines TRBV5-1 with TRBJ1-4, with 10 bases fitting TRBD1. V shed 2 bases and J 8 bases; nucleotides not matched to a gene: 9. The germline gives CDR1 SGHRS, CDR2 YFSETQ. This CDR3 comprises 16 residues. CDR3 in amino acids: CASSFGTGTGVEKLFF. The CDR3 region has the DNA TGCGCCAGCAGCTTTGGAACCGGGACAGGGGTAGAAAAACTGTTTTTT. The whole variable domain, remainder taken from reference TRBV5-1 and TRBJ1-4, is KAGVTQTPRYLIKTRGQQVTLSCSPISGHRSVSWYQQTPGQGLQFLFEYFSETQRNKGNFPGRFSGRQFSNSRSEMNVSTLELGDSALYLCASSFGTGTGVEKLFFGSGTQLSVL.

The chain has TRBV10-1 and TRBJ2-1; 8 bases match TRBD2. Germline lookup yields CDR1 WNHNN and CDR2 SYGVQD (reference sequence). V shed 4 bases, J shed 5 bases, and the junction held 10 bases outside the gene matches. The CDR3 consists of 16 residues. The CDR3 nucleotides are TGCGCCAGCAGTGCCGCAGCGGGAGAGTTACACAATGAGCAGTTCTTC. The encoded protein is CASSAAAGELHNEQFF.

CDR3 in amino acids: CSLPGYGYTF. CDR3 DNA sequence: TGCAGTCTTCCGGGCTATGGCTACACCTTC. The V gene is TRBV20-1, the J gene TRBJ1-2, with no clear D. Trimming shortened V by 8 bases and J by 4 bases, and 8 bases separated the two germline ends. CDR3 length equals 10 residues. Germline assignment: CDR1 DFQATT and CDR2 SNEGSKA (reference sequence).

This CDR3 is CASSLGRNEQFF. CDR3 nucleotide sequence: TGTGCCAGCAGCTTAGGGAGAAATGAGCAGTTCTTC. This chain joins TRBV11-1 and TRBJ2-1; no reliable D call. Trimming removed 1 base at V and 7 bases at J, with 5 bases between. This CDR3 comprises 12 residues. Germline CDR1 is SGHAT and CDR2 is FQDESV (reference sequence).

This clone was picked up one time. V is TRBV19 and J is TRBJ1-4; D gene uncertain. CDR1 and CDR2 from the germline V gene are LNHDA and SQIVND (reference sequence). The CDR3 consists of 15 residues. V was trimmed by 4 bases and J by 0 bases, leaving 9 bases between them. The CDR3 DNA is TGTGCCAGTAGTAGTGGCCCAGCAACTAATGAAAAACTGTTTTTT. Protein: CASSSGPATNEKLFF.

J is TRBJ1-5 and V is TRBV6-1; 7 nucleotides line up with TRBD1. Germline assignment: CDR1 MNHNS and CDR2 SASEGT. CDR3 size: 13 residues. V gave up 5 bases and J gave up 5 bases; unmatched junction bases: 3. CDR3 sequence (DNA): TGTGCCAGCAGTCCCGACAGGGATCAGCCCCAGCATTTT. As protein: CASSPDRDQPQHF.

CDR3 bases: TGTGCCAGCAGTTACGGGTGGGCCTCTGGAAACACCATATATTTT. Translation: CASSYGWASGNTIYF. The rearrangement uses TRBV6-5 and TRBJ1-3; D unresolved. This CDR3 has 15 residues. The germline V gene has CDR1 MNHEY and CDR2 SVGAGI. Trimming left V 2 bases short and J 0 bases short, with 8 bases between.

V gene TRBV19 combines with J gene TRBJ2-7, with 8 positions matching TRBD1. The CDR3 has 15 amino acids. Germline V gene sequence: CDR1 LNHDA, CDR2 SQIVND (reference sequence). After removal of 3 bases from V and 4 bases from J, the junction contained 8 bases not matched to a gene. The CDR3 region has the DNA TGTGCCAGTAGTATCGACCATGACAGGGGTTACGAGCAGTACTTC. It specifies CASSIDHDRGYEQYF.

The chain employs TRBV13 and TRBJ2-7; D is unresolved. The germline V gene encodes CDR1 PRHDT and CDR2 FYEKMQ (reference sequence). Trimming shortened V by 5 bases and J by 5 bases, and 16 bases separated the two germline ends. The CDR3 is 14 residues long. Here the CDR3 DNA reads TGTGCCAGCAGCCCCTTTGGGCTTGAAGACGAGCAGTACTTC. This gives the protein CASSPFGLEDEQYF.

The V and J genes are TRBV28 and TRBJ2-2, with 7 bases fitting TRBD2. V was pared by 8 bases and J by 1 base, with 13 bases of the junction left unmatched. CDR1 is MDHEN, CDR2 SYDVKM, per germline. The CDR3 covers 17 residues. In DNA form, the CDR3 reads TGTGCCAGCGGAATTAGCGGGTTTACCTTGAACACCGGGGAGCTGTTTTTT. Amino acids: CASGISGFTLNTGELFF. Full variable domain (remainder filled in from reference TRBV28 and TRBJ2-2): DVKVTQSSRYLVKRTGEKVFLECVQDMDHENMFWYRQDPGLGLRLIYFSYDVKMKEKGDIPEGYSVSREKKERFSLILESASTNQTSMYLCASGISGFTLNTGELFFGEGSRLTVL.

This sequence joins TRBV2 and TRBJ2-5; 10 bases map to TRBD2. V was pared by 1 base and J by 2 bases, with 10 bases of the junction left unmatched. Germline V gene data show CDR1 as SNHLY and CDR2 as FYNNEI. The CDR3 consists of 18 residues. The CDR3 loop is CASSEDGSSGRGQETQYF. CDR3 sequence (DNA): TGTGCCAGCAGTGAAGACGGGTCTAGCGGGAGAGGGCAAGAGACCCAGTACTTC.

The chain recombines TRBV9 with TRBJ2-6; D is undetermined. This CDR3 comprises 12 residues. Germline CDR1 is SGDLS and CDR2 is YYNGEE. V shed 8 bases and J shed 1 base, with 4 bases lying between them. The CDR3 DNA sequence: TGTGCCAGTTCGTCTGGGGCCAACGTCCTGACTTTC. Translating it yields CASSSGANVLTF.

V gene TRBV6-1 combines with J gene TRBJ2-7, with 8 bases lining up with TRBD2. This CDR3 comprises 14 residues. J was trimmed by 3 bases and V by 4 bases; bases with no gene match: 5. From germline, CDR1 is MNHNS and CDR2 SASEGT. CDR3 nucleotides: TGTGCCAGCAGTGGGGGACTAGGTTTCTACGAGCAGTACTTC. The encoded protein is CASSGGLGFYEQYF.

The chain recombines TRBV27 with TRBJ2-1, with 7 bases that match TRBD1. Germline assignment: CDR1 MNHEY and CDR2 SMNVEV (reference sequence). The CDR3 contains 13 residues. Germline trimming cut 0 bases from V and 10 bases from J; bases unmatched to any gene: 3. The CDR3 DNA sequence: TGTGCCAGCAGTTTATCGGAAGGGGGCGAGCAGTTCTTC. It is translated as CASSLSEGGEQFF.

The V and J genes are TRBV11-2 and TRBJ2-1; the D is unclear. The CDR3 sequence is 15 residues long. Germline CDR1 reads SGHAT; CDR2 reads FQNNGV. V was pared by 3 bases and J by 0 bases, with 9 bases between. CDR3 coding DNA: TGTGCCAGCAGCTTTTCGGAGAGCTCCTACAATGAGCAGTTCTTC. This sequence encodes CASSFSESSYNEQFF.

The genes are TRBV29-1 and TRBJ2-5, with 9 bases lining up with TRBD1. There are 13 residues in the CDR3. The V and J ends lost 5 bases and 7 bases, in that order; junction bases with no gene match: 8. Germline V CDR1 and CDR2: SQVTM, ANQGSEA. In DNA form, the CDR3 reads TGCAGCGTTCCGGGACAGGGCAGCCCGACCCAGTACTTC. Encoded protein: CSVPGQGSPTQYF. The full variable domain, in which reference TRBV29-1 and TRBJ2-5 provide the parts outside the CDR3, is SAVISQKPSRDICQRGTSLTIQCQVDSQVTMMFWYRQQPGQSLTLIATANQGSEATYESGFVIDKFPISRPNLTFSTLTVSNMSPEDSSIYLCSVPGQGSPTQYFGPGTRLLVL.

The chain carries TRBV4-2 and TRBJ2-5; 7 nucleotides match TRBD1. CDR3 size: 18 residues. From germline, CDR1 is LGHNA and CDR2 YNFKEQ. V shed 1 base, J shed 0 bases, and the junction held 11 bases outside the gene matches. CDR3 sequence: CASSQAPTGPEYQETQYF. The CDR3, as DNA: TGTGCCAGCAGCCAAGCTCCGACAGGGCCAGAGTACCAAGAGACCCAGTACTTC.

V gene TRBV10-3 combines with J gene TRBJ2-2, with 11 bases aligning to TRBD2. Germline loops: CDR1 ENHRY, CDR2 SYGVKD. The CDR3 runs to 14 residues. V was pared by 11 bases and J by 7 bases, with 9 bases of the junction left unmatched. CDR3 nucleotides: TGTGCCGTACTAGCGGGAGAAGGTAGCGGGGAGCTGTTTTTT. Its protein product is CAVLAGEGSGELFF.

V gene TRBV11-2 combines with J gene TRBJ2-6; TRBD2 aligns across 11 bases. This CDR3 comprises 18 residues. CDR1 is SGHAT and CDR2 is FQNNGV in the germline V gene. The V gene end was trimmed by 5 bases and the J gene end by 0 bases; junction bases not matched to a gene: 6. This CDR3 reads CASSPPGLADSGANVLTF. The CDR3, as DNA: TGTGCCAGCAGCCCCCCGGGACTAGCGGACTCTGGGGCCAACGTCCTGACTTTC.

The genes are TRBV28 and TRBJ2-1; 14 bases match TRBD2. Germline V gene data show CDR1 as MDHEN and CDR2 as SYDVKM. Trimming at V came to 5 bases and at J to 6 bases, leaving 6 bases not matched to a gene. The CDR3 length is 16 residues. This CDR3 reads CASSITGLAGVNEQFF. CDR3 nucleotide sequence: TGTGCCAGCAGTATAACGGGACTAGCGGGAGTCAATGAGCAGTTCTTC.

This clone has just one count. The chain has TRBV5-1 and TRBJ2-1, with D hard to call. V was pared by 2 bases and J by 3 bases, with 12 bases between. Germline V CDR1 and CDR2: SGHRS, YFSETQ. The CDR3 loop spans 15 amino acids. The CDR3 DNA reads as TGCGCCAGCAGCTTCAGGCCGCAAGGCTACAATGAGCAGTTCTTC. Amino acid sequence: CASSFRPQGYNEQFF.

This chain connects TRBV5-1 to TRBJ2-5; D gene unclear. The CDR3 has 11 amino acids. Germline-derived CDR1 and CDR2 are SGHRS and YFSETQ. The V end was cut by 0 bases, the J end by 5 bases, with 2 bases between. CDR3 coding DNA: TGCGCCAGCAGCTTGGCGGAGACCCAGTACTTC. As protein: CASSLAETQYF. Using reference TRBV5-1 and TRBJ2-5 for the parts outside the CDR3, the full variable domain is KAGVTQTPRYLIKTRGQQVTLSCSPISGHRSVSWYQQTPGQGLQFLFEYFSETQRNKGNFPGRFSGRQFSNSRSEMNVSTLELGDSALYLCASSLAETQYFGPGTRLLVL.

The V and J genes are TRBV19 and TRBJ1-4; D may be TRBD1 (6 bases). V shed 2 bases and J shed 7 bases, with 11 bases lying between them. The CDR3 consists of 14 residues. Germline V gene data show CDR1 as LNHDA and CDR2 as SQIVND (reference sequence). The DNA of the CDR3 is TGTGCCAGTAGTATATACCGGACAGCTGAAAAACTGTTTTTT. This translates into CASSIYRTAEKLFF.

The chain combines TRBV30 with TRBJ2-1; D is unclear. V lost 2 bases and J lost 2, with 4 bases in between. The germline gives CDR1 GTSNPN, CDR2 SVGIG (reference sequence). There are 12 residues in the CDR3. The CDR3 protein is CAWSNTYNEQFF. CDR3 bases: TGTGCCTGGAGTAACACCTACAATGAGCAGTTCTTC.

The CDR3 sequence: CASSHLAVGELFF. CDR3 nucleotide sequence: TGCGCCAGCAGCCACCTAGCGGTCGGGGAGCTGTTTTTT. The genes are TRBV4-3 and TRBJ2-2; 7 nucleotides align to TRBD2. V shed 3 bases, J shed 7 bases, and the junction held 2 bases outside the gene matches. The CDR3 spans 13 residues. Germline values: CDR1 LGHNA, CDR2 YSLEER.

Note on this clone: The germline gene is not matched at one end of the junction; a read error may be the cause. V usage is TRBV11-2 and J usage is TRBJ2-7; TRBD2 matches 11 bases. CDR3 length: 13 amino acids. The germline CDR1 and CDR2 sequences are SGHAT and FQNNGV. CDR3 protein: CASSTRGTSGMFF. DNA of the CDR3: TGTGCCAGCAGCACCCGGGGGACTAGCGGCATGTTCTTC.

The chain uses TRBV5-1 and TRBJ1-2; possible D gene TRBD1, 5 bases. Germline V lookup: CDR1 SGHRS, CDR2 YFSETQ. The V and J ends lost 5 bases and 4 bases respectively, with 15 bases between them. The CDR3 consists of 14 residues. CDR3 in DNA: TGCGCCAGCAGTATCAGGGACGGGGGCTATGGCTACACCTTC. Residues: CASSIRDGGYGYTF.

The V and J genes are TRBV29-1 and TRBJ2-7; D uncertain. The germline CDR1 and CDR2 sequences are SQVTM and ANQGSEA. The CDR3 extends over 11 amino acids. Trimming took off 5 bases at V and 3 bases at J, with 8 bases between the two ends. The CDR3 sequence: CSVLILYEQYF. The CDR3 DNA is TGCAGCGTTTTAATACTCTACGAGCAGTACTTC.

The CDR3 here is CASSSGAGGLDTKNIQYF. The CDR3 DNA is TGTGCCAGCAGCTCAGGGGCAGGGGGCTTGGATACCAAAAACATTCAGTACTTC. This sequence joins TRBV7-2 and TRBJ2-4; TRBD1 aligns across 8 bases. The V gene end was trimmed by 4 bases and the J gene end by 2 bases; junction bases not matched to a gene: 13. Germline CDR1 SGHTA, CDR2 FQGNSA. The CDR3 consists of 18 residues.